This TCR beta chain was profiled in a study of cytomegalovirus exposure and HLA in healthy donors. Overall study results and limits: Evidence from a later analysis indicated that most CMV-associated TCR beta chains looked HLA-restricted. It was taken for granted in presence/absence analyses that sequencing depth across donors was roughly uniform.

The PCR used 60 Vbeta and 13 Jbeta primers. Assay used: immunoSEQ multiplex PCR; TCRdb lists only in-frame clones, some missing. Of 150,000 to 200,000 clones in the sample, 75% to 80% are singletons; the top ten hold around 3.1%. The germline gives CDR1 SGHRS, CDR2 YFSETQ. The ends were cut back, 1 base at V and 4 bases at J, with 9 bases in the middle. The CDR3 covers 14 residues. A note on this clone: Its target is unknown.

This receptor was obtained from a woman in her 40s in good health and CMV-seronegative. This chain connects TRBV5-1 to TRBJ1-5; D unresolved. The sample taken for sequencing was PBMCs. The CDR3 DNA reads as TGCGCCAGCAGCTTGTCGACAAGAAATCAGCCCCAGCATTTT. Protein sequence: CASSLSTRNQPQHF.